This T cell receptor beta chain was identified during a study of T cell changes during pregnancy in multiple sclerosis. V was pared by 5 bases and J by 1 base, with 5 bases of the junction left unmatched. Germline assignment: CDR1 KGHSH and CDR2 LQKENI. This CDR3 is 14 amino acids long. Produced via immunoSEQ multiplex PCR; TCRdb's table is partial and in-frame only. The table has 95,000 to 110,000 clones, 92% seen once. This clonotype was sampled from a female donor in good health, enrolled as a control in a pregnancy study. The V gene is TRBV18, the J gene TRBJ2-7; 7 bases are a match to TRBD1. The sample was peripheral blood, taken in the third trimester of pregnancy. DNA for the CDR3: TGTGCCAGCTCAACCGGGACAGCATCCTACGAGCAGTACTTC. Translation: CASSTGTASYEQYF.